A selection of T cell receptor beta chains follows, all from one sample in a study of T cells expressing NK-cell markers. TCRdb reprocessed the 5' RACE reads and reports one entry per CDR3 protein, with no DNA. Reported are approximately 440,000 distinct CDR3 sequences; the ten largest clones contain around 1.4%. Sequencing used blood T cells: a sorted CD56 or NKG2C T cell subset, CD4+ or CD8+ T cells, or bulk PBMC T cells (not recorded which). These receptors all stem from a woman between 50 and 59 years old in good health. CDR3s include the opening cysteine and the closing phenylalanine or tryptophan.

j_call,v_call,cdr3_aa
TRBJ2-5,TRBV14,CASSTSGKALETQYF
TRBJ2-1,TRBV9,CASSVALAGGSYNEQFF
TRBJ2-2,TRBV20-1,CSAETATARELFF
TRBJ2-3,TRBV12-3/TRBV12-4,CASSIAGGPDTQYF
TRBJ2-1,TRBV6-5,CASALLGSSYNEQFF
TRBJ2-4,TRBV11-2,CASSPTAVSAKNIQYF
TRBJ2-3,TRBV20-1,CSAVIAGFGDTQYF
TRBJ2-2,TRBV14,CASSQETARNTGELFF
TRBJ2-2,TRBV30,CASEREHGELFF
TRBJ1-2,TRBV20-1,CSAVAGSSGYTF
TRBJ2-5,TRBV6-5,CASSYSARGYETQYF
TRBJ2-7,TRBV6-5,CASRPLGSVSKYEQYF
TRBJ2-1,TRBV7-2,CASSPTMIANEQFF
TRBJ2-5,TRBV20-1,CSARGVWGSGVTQETQYF
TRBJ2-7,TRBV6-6,CASSRGQRFYEQYF
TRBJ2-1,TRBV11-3,CASSSRQRGRFRNEQFF
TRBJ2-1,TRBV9,CASTQKGAVLFDEHFF
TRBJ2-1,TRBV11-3,CASSLRARTSGYNEQFF
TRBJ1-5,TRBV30,CAWTRDRNQPQHF
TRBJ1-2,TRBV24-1,CATSSGVDGYTF
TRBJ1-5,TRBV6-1,CASRMGGEQPQHF
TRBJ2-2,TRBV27,CASSLRARANTGELFF
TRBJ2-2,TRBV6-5,CASSYTPGQRHGELFF
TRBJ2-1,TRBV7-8,CASSLSRTSYNEQFF
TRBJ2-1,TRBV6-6,CASSYSRAGGQDEQFF
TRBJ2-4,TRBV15,CATSRVMVMAKNIQYF
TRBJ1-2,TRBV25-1,CASGTGAHGYTF
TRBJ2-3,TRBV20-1,CSARDPLGRGWTDTQYF
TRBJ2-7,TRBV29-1,CSGKQGNEQYF
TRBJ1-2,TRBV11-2,CASSFGRAQGPASTF
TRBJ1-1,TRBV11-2,CASSSYRNMNTEAFF
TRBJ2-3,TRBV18,CASSPPLRADLTDTQYF
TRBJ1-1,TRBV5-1,CASVGQSNTEAFF
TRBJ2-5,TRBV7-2,CASSLGVSPTQYF
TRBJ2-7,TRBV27,CASSLSRTATYEQYF